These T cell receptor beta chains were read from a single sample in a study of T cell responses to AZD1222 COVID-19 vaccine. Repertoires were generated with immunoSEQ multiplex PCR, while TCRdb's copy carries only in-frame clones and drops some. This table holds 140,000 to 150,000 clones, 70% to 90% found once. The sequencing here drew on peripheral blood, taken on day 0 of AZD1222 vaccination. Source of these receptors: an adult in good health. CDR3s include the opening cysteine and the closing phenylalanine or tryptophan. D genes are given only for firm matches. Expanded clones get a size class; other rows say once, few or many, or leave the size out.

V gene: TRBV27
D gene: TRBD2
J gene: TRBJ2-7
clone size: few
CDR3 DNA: TGTGCCAGCAGTTTAGGGGGACTACCTTCCGACGAGCAGTACTTC
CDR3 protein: CASSLGGLPSDEQYF

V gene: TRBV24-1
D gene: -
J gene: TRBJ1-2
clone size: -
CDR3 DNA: TGTGCCACCAGTGTCTCGGACAACTATGGCTACACCTTC
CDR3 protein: CATSVSDNYGYTF

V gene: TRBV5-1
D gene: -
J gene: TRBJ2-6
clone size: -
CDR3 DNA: TGCGCCAGCAGCTTGGAGATTGGGGCCAACGTCCTGACTTTC
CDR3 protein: CASSLEIGANVLTF

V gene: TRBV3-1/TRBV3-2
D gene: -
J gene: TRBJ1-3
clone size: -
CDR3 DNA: TGTGCCAGCAGCCCTTATCAGGCCTTCTCTGGAAACACCATATATTTT
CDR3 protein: CASSPYQAFSGNTIYF

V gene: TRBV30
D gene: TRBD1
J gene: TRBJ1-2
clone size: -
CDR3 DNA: TGTGCCTGGAGCTATGTCAACAGGGGGTACTACACCTTC
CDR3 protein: CAWSYVNRGYYTF

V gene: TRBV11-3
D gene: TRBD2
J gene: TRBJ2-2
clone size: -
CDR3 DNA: TGTGCCAGCAGCTGGGGACTAGCGGGAGGAGATCCCGGGGAGCTGTTTTTT
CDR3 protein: CASSWGLAGGDPGELFF

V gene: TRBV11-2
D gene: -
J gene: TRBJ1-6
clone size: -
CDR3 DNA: TGTGCCAGCAGCCCTCGCCCGAGCTCCTATAATTCACCCCTCCACTTT
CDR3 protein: CASSPRPSSYNSPLHF

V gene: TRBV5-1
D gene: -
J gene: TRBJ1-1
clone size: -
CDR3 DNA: TGCGCCAGCAGCTCCCCCGCGCAGGAAGCTTTCTTT
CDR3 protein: CASSSPAQEAFF

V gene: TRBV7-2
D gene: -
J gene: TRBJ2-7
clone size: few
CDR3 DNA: TGTGCCAGCAGCTTATCCTGGGGCGAAGAGCAGTACTTC
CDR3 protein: CASSLSWGEEQYF

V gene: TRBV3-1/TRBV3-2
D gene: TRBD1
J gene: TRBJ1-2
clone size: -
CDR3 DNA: TGTGCCAGCAGCCTTAGGGACAGGGGGAATGGCTACACCTTC
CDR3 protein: CASSLRDRGNGYTF

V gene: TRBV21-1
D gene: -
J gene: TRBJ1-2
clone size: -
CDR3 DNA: TGTGCCAGCAGCAAAGGTGGTGGGAGGGAATGGGACTATGGCTACACCTTC
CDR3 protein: CASSKGGGREWDYGYTF

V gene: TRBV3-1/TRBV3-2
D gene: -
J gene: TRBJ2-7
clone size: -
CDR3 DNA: TGTGCCAGCAGCCAAGAATCAGACTACCCTCCCTACGAGCAGTACTTC
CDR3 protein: CASSQESDYPPYEQYF

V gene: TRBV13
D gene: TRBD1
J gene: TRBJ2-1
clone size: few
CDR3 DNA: TGTGCCAGCAACCCGGGACAGGGGAACAATGAGCAGTTCTTC
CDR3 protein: CASNPGQGNNEQFF

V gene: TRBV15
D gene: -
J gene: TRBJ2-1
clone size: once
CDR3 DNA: TGTGCCACCAGCAGTAGAAGTAGGAACAATGAGCAGTTCTTC
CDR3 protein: CATSSRSRNNEQFF

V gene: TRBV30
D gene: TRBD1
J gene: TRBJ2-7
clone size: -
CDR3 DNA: TGTGCCTCGAGTGGGACAGGGGCCTACGAGCAGTACTTC
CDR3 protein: CASSGTGAYEQYF

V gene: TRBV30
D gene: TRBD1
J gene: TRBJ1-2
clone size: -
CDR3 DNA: TGTGCCTGGATGGGGACAGCGCTGAACTATGGCTACACCTTC
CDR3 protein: CAWMGTALNYGYTF

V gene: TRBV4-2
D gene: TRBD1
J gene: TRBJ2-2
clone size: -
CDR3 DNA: TGTGCCAGCAGCCACGTGACAGGGGGTAGCACCGGGGAGCTGTTTTTT
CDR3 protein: CASSHVTGGSTGELFF

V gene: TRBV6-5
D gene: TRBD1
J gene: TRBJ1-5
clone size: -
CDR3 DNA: TGTGCCAGCAGTTACGACAGGGGACGTCAGCCCCAGCATTTT
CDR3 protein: CASSYDRGRQPQHF

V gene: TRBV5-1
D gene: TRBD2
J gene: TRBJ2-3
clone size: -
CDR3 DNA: TGCGCCAGCAGCCCTGGGGCGGGGGCAGATACGCAGTATTTT
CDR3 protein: CASSPGAGADTQYF

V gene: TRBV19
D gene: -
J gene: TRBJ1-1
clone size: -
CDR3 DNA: TGTGCCAGTAGTATAGGGGGGACACCAGCCGGCGGTGAAGCTTTCTTT
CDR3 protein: CASSIGGTPAGGEAFF

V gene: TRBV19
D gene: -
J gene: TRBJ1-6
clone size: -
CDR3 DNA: TGTGCCAGTAGTGGGCAGGGGATGGAGAATTCACCCCTCCACTTT
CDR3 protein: CASSGQGMENSPLHF

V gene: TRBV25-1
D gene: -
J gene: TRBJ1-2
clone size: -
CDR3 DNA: TGTGCCAGCAGTGAATCGGAAGCTTACTATGGCTACACCTTC
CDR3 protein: CASSESEAYYGYTF

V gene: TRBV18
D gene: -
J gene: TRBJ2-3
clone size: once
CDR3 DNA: TGTGCCAGCTCACCGTCCCAAGGGGATACGCAGTATTTT
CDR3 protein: CASSPSQGDTQYF

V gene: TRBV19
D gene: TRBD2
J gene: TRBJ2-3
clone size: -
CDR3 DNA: TGTGCCAGTAGTATAATGGGCCTAGCGGGAGAAGATACGCAGTATTTT
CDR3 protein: CASSIMGLAGEDTQYF

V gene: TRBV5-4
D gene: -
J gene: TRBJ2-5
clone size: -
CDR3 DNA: TGTGCCAGCAGCTTGATGGACAGCCAAGAGACCCAGTACTTC
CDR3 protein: CASSLMDSQETQYF

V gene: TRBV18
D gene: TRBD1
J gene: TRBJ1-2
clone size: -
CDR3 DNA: TGTGCCAGCTCACCTCAGGGGGGTAACTATGGCTACACCTTC
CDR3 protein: CASSPQGGNYGYTF

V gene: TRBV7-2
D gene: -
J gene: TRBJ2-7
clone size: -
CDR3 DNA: TGTGCCAGCACCCTGGGAGGTCGTAACTACGAGCAGTACTTC
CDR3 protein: CASTLGGRNYEQYF

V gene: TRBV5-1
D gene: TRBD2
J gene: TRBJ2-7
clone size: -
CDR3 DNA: TGCGCCAGCAGCTACGGACTAGCGTACGAGCAGTACTTC
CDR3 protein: CASSYGLAYEQYF

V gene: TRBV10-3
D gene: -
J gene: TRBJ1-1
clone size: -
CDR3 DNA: TGTGCCATCAGCGGGAGCCTGTTTGACACTGAAGCTTTCTTT
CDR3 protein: CAISGSLFDTEAFF